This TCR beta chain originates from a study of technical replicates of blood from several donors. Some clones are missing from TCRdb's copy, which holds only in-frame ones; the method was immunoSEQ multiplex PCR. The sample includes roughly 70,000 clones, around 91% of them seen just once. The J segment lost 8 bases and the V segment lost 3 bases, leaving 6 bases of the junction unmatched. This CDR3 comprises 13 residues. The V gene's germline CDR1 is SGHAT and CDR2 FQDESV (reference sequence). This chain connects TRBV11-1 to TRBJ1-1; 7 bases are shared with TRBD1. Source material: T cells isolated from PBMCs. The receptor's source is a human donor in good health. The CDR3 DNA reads TGTGCCAGCAGCTTCGACAGGGAGAGGGAAGCTTTCTTT. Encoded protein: CASSFDREREAFF.